This passage covers 2 T cell receptor beta chains from one sample sequenced in a study of technical replicates of blood from a handful of donors. Using immunoSEQ multiplex PCR, the repertoire was profiled, and TCRdb retains in-frame clones only, with some absent. Of about 88,000 clones in the sample, about nine tenths were seen once. Material for sequencing was T cells isolated from PBMCs. These receptors all come from a human donor in good health.

This chain uses TRBV19 with TRBJ1-5; a weak D match, TRBD1 (6 bases). This CDR3 region has 15 residues. The germline CDR1 and CDR2 sequences are LNHDA and SQIVND (reference sequence). The V end was cut by 11 bases, the J end by 0 bases, with 17 bases between. CDR3 in amino acids: CAGRQDAYSNQPQHF. In DNA form, the CDR3 reads TGTGCCGGCAGACAGGATGCTTATAGCAATCAGCCCCAGCATTTT.

A single count supports this clone. The rearrangement links TRBV27 to TRBJ2-5; perhaps TRBD1 as D (5 bases). The germline V gene has CDR1 MNHEY and CDR2 SMNVEV (reference sequence). The V end was cut by 6 bases, the J end by 2 bases, with 16 bases between. The CDR3 covers 15 residues. This CDR3 is CASSRIGAGQETQYF. The CDR3 DNA follows: TGTGCCAGCAGCCGAATAGGGGCAGGACAAGAGACCCAGTACTTC.